This T cell receptor beta chain was sequenced in a study of T cell responses to AZD1222 COVID-19 vaccine. This CDR3 contains 15 residues. Germline CDR1 KGHSH, CDR2 LQKENI. Trimming took off 3 bases at V and 6 bases at J, with 18 bases between the two ends. Sequenced by immunoSEQ multiplex PCR; TCRdb stores in-frame clones only, minus some. The table includes roughly 170,000 clones, about 91% detected once. This chain links TRBV18 with TRBJ2-7; D is uncertain. Sequencing used peripheral blood, obtained on day 0 of AZD1222 vaccination. This sequence originates from an adult in good health. The CDR3: CASSPPDLSPLEQYF. DNA for the CDR3: TGTGCCAGCTCACCCCCCGACCTATCCCCTCTCGAGCAGTACTTC.